This is a list of T cell receptor beta chains from one sample in a study of cytomegalovirus exposure and HLA in healthy donors. TCRdb's copy holds only in-frame clones and misses some; the assay was immunoSEQ multiplex PCR. This sample carries roughly 100,000 clones, roughly three quarters of them seen once, and the ten largest clones take approximately 7.7%. The sequenced sample consisted of PBMCs. These TCRs come from a female donor in good health and CMV-seronegative. CDR3s include the opening cysteine and the closing phenylalanine or tryptophan. A D gene is named only where the DNA matches it firmly. Clone size is not always given. Where it is, it says once, few, many or a class for expanded clones.

D gene | J gene | V gene | clone size | CDR3 length | CDR3 DNA | CDR3 protein
NA | TRBJ1-1 | TRBV18 | NA | 15 | TGTGCCAGCTCACCATTATCAGGTGTTGGCACTGAAGCTTTCTTT | CASSPLSGVGTEAFF
TRBD1 | TRBJ1-2 | TRBV5-4 | once | 14 | TGTGCCAGCAGCCCGGACAGGGCTAGCTATGGCTACACCTTC | CASSPDRASYGYTF
TRBD2 | TRBJ2-3 | TRBV4-1 | NA | 17 | TGCGCCAGCAGCCGCTCCGGGACTAGCGGGAGCACAGATACGCAGTATTTT | CASSRSGTSGSTDTQYF
NA | TRBJ1-5 | TRBV28 | NA | 15 | TGTGCCAGCAGTTCCAGGACAGAGGGTAATCAGCCCCAGCATTTT | CASSSRTEGNQPQHF
TRBD2 | TRBJ2-1 | TRBV4-3 | few | 16 | TGCGCCAGCAGCCACTCTCTAGCGGGAGGGCGGAATGAGCAGTTCTTC | CASSHSLAGGRNEQFF
TRBD1 | TRBJ1-2 | TRBV6-5 | NA | 13 | TGTGCCAGCACCGGGACAGGGAGAGGTGGCTACACCTTC | CASTGTGRGGYTF
NA | TRBJ2-6 | TRBV7-9 | NA | 19 | TGTGCCAGCAGCCCCATTATTGGGACAAGTACTACTGGGGCCAACGTCCTGACTTTC | CASSPIIGTSTTGANVLTF
NA | TRBJ2-1 | TRBV5-4 | NA | 15 | TGTGCCAGCAGTCTTGCTAGCGTATCCTACAATGAGCAGTTCTTC | CASSLASVSYNEQFF
NA | TRBJ2-7 | TRBV11-1 | NA | 13 | TGTGCCAGCAGCTCGCGGCCCTCCTACGAGCAGTACTTC | CASSSRPSYEQYF
TRBD1 | TRBJ1-2 | TRBV6-1 | NA | 14 | TGTGCCAGCGCAGAGGGGGCCCCTAGAGTTGGCTACACCTTC | CASAEGAPRVGYTF
NA | TRBJ1-5 | TRBV21-1 | NA | 15 | TGTGCCAGCAGCAAAGGACACCAGAGCAATCAGCCCCAGCATTTT | CASSKGHQSNQPQHF
TRBD1 | TRBJ1-2 | TRBV19 | NA | 14 | TGTGCCAGTAGTCCGGGACAGGGATACTATGGCTACACCTTC | CASSPGQGYYGYTF
NA | TRBJ1-1 | TRBV27 | NA | 13 | TGTGCCAGCAGTTTGGGGGAGGGCACTGAAGCTTTCTTT | CASSLGEGTEAFF
TRBD2 | TRBJ2-1 | TRBV6-5 | NA | 16 | TGTGCCAGCAGTTACGGGGGCGGGAGGCCCTACAATGAGCAGTTCTTC | CASSYGGGRPYNEQFF
NA | TRBJ1-2 | TRBV30 | once | 12 | TGTGCCTGGAGTCCAGGGGCATACGGCTACACCTTC | CAWSPGAYGYTF
NA | TRBJ1-1 | TRBV7-6 | NA | 13 | TGTGCCAGCAGCCCCCTTGCGGGGACTGAAGCTTTCTTT | CASSPLAGTEAFF
NA | TRBJ1-2 | TRBV7-2 | NA | 14 | TGTGCCAGCAGCTTACTATGGCAGGATTGGGGCTACACCTTC | CASSLLWQDWGYTF
NA | TRBJ2-7 | TRBV21-1 | once | 13 | TGTGCCAGGTGGGACAGGGAAACCTACGAGCAGTACTTC | CARWDRETYEQYF
NA | TRBJ2-5 | TRBV9 | NA | 15 | TGTGCCAGCACCCGAGGCGCGTCGACCCAAGAGACCCAGTACTTC | CASTRGASTQETQYF
TRBD1 | TRBJ2-1 | TRBV18 | NA | 15 | TGTGCCAGCTCACCGGGGACAGGGGCCTACAATGAGCAGTTCTTC | CASSPGTGAYNEQFF
TRBD1 | TRBJ1-3 | TRBV28 | once | 15 | TGTGCCAGCAGTTCGCAGGGGGCGTCTGGAAACACCATATATTTT | CASSSQGASGNTIYF
TRBD1 | TRBJ1-1 | TRBV6-6 | NA | 16 | TGTGCCAGCACCGTCCCGGGACAGGGTAGGGCAACTGAAGCTTTCTTT | CASTVPGQGRATEAFF
NA | TRBJ1-1 | TRBV11-2 | NA | 15 | TGTGCCAGCAGCTTAGAGGCAGGGCAGGGTGTGGGAGCTTTCTTT | CASSLEAGQGVGAFF
NA | TRBJ2-3 | TRBV30 | NA | 13 | TGTGCCTGGGGTCAGGGAAGGGCAGATACGCAGTATTTT | CAWGQGRADTQYF
NA | TRBJ1-4 | TRBV6-1 | NA | 15 | TGTGCCAGCAGACCCCTGGGACACCAAAATGAAAAACTGTTTTTT | CASRPLGHQNEKLFF
TRBD1 | TRBJ1-2 | TRBV6-1 | NA | 13 | TGTGCCAGCAGTGAATCAGGGGGCTATGGCTACACCTTC | CASSESGGYGYTF
NA | TRBJ2-5 | TRBV5-1 | few | 15 | TGCGCCAGCAGCCAGGGTCGTGGCAACCAAGAGACCCAGTACTTC | CASSQGRGNQETQYF
NA | TRBJ1-6 | TRBV5-6 | NA | 15 | TGTGCCAGCAGTCCTAGGGGGGGCCGTAATTCACCCCTCCACTTT | CASSPRGGRNSPLHF
NA | TRBJ1-1 | TRBV5-6 | NA | 13 | TGTGCCAGCAGCTTGACATGGGGGCCTGAAGCTTTCTTT | CASSLTWGPEAFF
TRBD1 | TRBJ2-1 | TRBV5-1 | NA | 16 | TGCGCCAGCAGCTTGGAACCGGGACAGGGGTACAATGAGCAGTTCTTC | CASSLEPGQGYNEQFF
TRBD2 | TRBJ2-3 | TRBV11-2 | NA | 15 | TGTGCCAGCAGCAGGGGACTAGCCGACACAGATACGCAGTATTTT | CASSRGLADTDTQYF
TRBD2 | TRBJ2-3 | TRBV7-3 | NA | 15 | TGTGCCAGCAGCTTCATAGCGGGAGTGGCAGATACGCAGTATTTT | CASSFIAGVADTQYF
TRBD1 | TRBJ2-7 | TRBV19 | NA | 14 | TGTGCCAGTAGGCCGTGGACAGGGGCTGTTGAGCAGTACTTC | CASRPWTGAVEQYF
NA | TRBJ1-2 | TRBV19 | NA | 15 | TGTGCCAGTAGTCTTCGATACGGCGCAGGGCAGAGCTACACCTTC | CASSLRYGAGQSYTF
NA | TRBJ1-2 | TRBV2 | NA | 15 | TGTGCCAGCAATGCGGAGATAAGGTCCTGGGATGGCTACACCTTC | CASNAEIRSWDGYTF
TRBD1 | TRBJ2-2 | TRBV7-9 | NA | 15 | TGTTCCAGCAGCCAAGCGGGACAGGGGACCGGGGAGCTGTTTTTT | CSSSQAGQGTGELFF
TRBD2 | TRBJ2-1 | TRBV19 | NA | 15 | TGTGCCAGTAGTATAGGCCTAGCGGGACTAAATGAGCAGTTCTTC | CASSIGLAGLNEQFF
NA | TRBJ2-3 | TRBV6-6 | NA | 11 | TGTGCCAGCAGTTACGACAGGCTTATGTATTTT | CASSYDRLMYF
NA | TRBJ2-1 | TRBV7-9 | NA | 15 | TGTGCCAGCAGCCGACTAAGGAGCTCCTACAATGAGCAGTTCTTC | CASSRLRSSYNEQFF
NA | TRBJ2-3 | TRBV7-2 | once | 12 | TGTGCCTGCCATGGGGCCACAGATACGCAGTATTTT | CACHGATDTQYF
NA | TRBJ2-7 | TRBV5-6 | NA | 18 | TGTGCCAGCAGCTGGGGAGGCCGTGGGACCCTTCCCTCTCTAAAGCAGTACTTC | CASSWGGRGTLPSLKQYF
TRBD2 | TRBJ2-5 | TRBV30 | NA | 14 | TGTGCCTGGAGTGTGTCGGGGGGATTGGAGACCCAGTACTTC | CAWSVSGGLETQYF
NA | TRBJ1-1 | TRBV30 | once | 12 | TGTGCCTGGCACAGGGAGAACACTGAAGCTTTCTTT | CAWHRENTEAFF
NA | TRBJ1-5 | TRBV6-1 | NA | 13 | TGTGCCAGCATGATACAGGGATATCAGCCCCAGCATTTT | CASMIQGYQPQHF
TRBD1 | TRBJ2-1 | TRBV25-1 | once | 15 | TGTGCCAGCGCACCAGATATGACAGGGGGCAATGAGCAGTTCTTC | CASAPDMTGGNEQFF
NA | TRBJ1-1 | TRBV9 | NA | 11 | TGTGCCAGCAGCTCGGGAATGCTAGCTTTCTTT | CASSSGMLAFF